These 16 T cell receptor beta chains were all obtained from the same sample, sequenced in a study of beta chain features in type 1 diabetes. Study findings and constraints: Moderate yet significant TCRB CDR3 shortening was seen in Type 1 diabetes patients in all four CD4+ subsets.

All of the isolated RNA was reverse transcribed, so expressed TCRB transcripts were sequenced. Libraries were prepared by immunoSEQ multiplex PCR; TCRdb keeps only in-frame clonotypes and omits some of them. The sample includes about 170,000 clones, approximately 8% of them seen just once. These receptors have no known antigen. The sequenced sample consisted of central memory CD4+ T cells from blood. The receptor set was obtained from a woman aged 40 to 50 with type 1 diabetes.

This clone was detected only a few times. This chain joins TRBV28 and TRBJ2-7, with 9 bases that match TRBD1. Germline CDR1 MDHEN, CDR2 SYDVKM. CDR3 length equals 16 residues. Trimming cost V 7 bases and J 3 bases; bases outside gene matches: 13. The CDR3 reads CASTPIPGQGLYEQYF. The CDR3 DNA reads TGTGCCAGCACCCCCATCCCGGGACAGGGTCTCTACGAGCAGTACTTC. Supplemented by reference TRBV28 and TRBJ2-7, the full variable domain reads DVKVTQSSRYLVKRTGEKVFLECVQDMDHENMFWYRQDPGLGLRLIYFSYDVKMKEKGDIPEGYSVSREKKERFSLILESASTNQTSMYLCASTPIPGQGLYEQYFGPGTRLTVT.

This clone was seen only a few times. V and J are TRBV7-2 and TRBJ1-5; the D is unclear. This CDR3 spans 12 amino acids. Between the trimmed V and J ends, which lost 5 bases and 9 bases, there was a span of 11 bases. CDR1 is SGHTA, CDR2 FQGNSA, per germline. In nucleotides, the CDR3 is TGTGCCAGCAGCCCCCCCGTCGGGCCCCAGCATTTT. Amino acid sequence: CASSPPVGPQHF.

This clone was detected only a few times. As DNA, the CDR3 is TGTGCCAGCAGCTTGGATAGGAGTCCCAACTATGGCTACACCTTC. Translation gives CASSLDRSPNYGYTF. The genes are TRBV5-4 and TRBJ1-2, with D unresolved. Trimming removed 0 bases at V and 2 bases at J, with 11 bases between. The germline CDR1 and CDR2 sequences are SGHNT and YYREEE (reference sequence). The CDR3 is 15 residues long.

The chain links TRBV19 to TRBJ2-7; 7 nucleotides line up with TRBD1. This CDR3 comprises 13 residues. Germline values: CDR1 LNHDA, CDR2 SQIVND (reference sequence). V was pared by 6 bases and J by 4 bases, with 6 bases of the junction left unmatched. CDR3 DNA sequence: TGTGCCAGTAGCCTCGGGACAGCGTACGAGCAGTACTTC. Amino acids: CASSLGTAYEQYF.

This sequence joins TRBV29-1 and TRBJ1-2; the D gene is possibly TRBD1 (5 bases). Germline V CDR1 and CDR2: SQVTM, ANQGSEA. Trimming pared 4 bases from V and 8 bases from J, leaving 11 bases between. The CDR3 runs 11 residues. The CDR3 DNA follows: TGCAGCGTTGGGGCAGGGAACGGCTACACCTTC. Its translation is CSVGAGNGYTF.

The J gene is TRBJ1-5, the V gene TRBV27; 9 bases map to TRBD1. The CDR3 runs 15 residues. With V trimmed by 1 base and J by 5 bases, 3 bases remained unmatched. CDR1 and CDR2 (germline): MNHEY, SMNVEV (reference sequence). CDR3 in amino acids: CASSLLGTGHQPQHF. The CDR3 nucleotides are TGTGCCAGCAGTTTATTGGGGACAGGGCATCAGCCCCAGCATTTT.

The rearrangement uses TRBV28 and TRBJ1-2; D ambiguous. The V and J ends lost 4 bases and 0 bases respectively, with 9 bases between them. The CDR3 is 14 residues long. Germline V gives CDR1 MDHEN, CDR2 SYDVKM. CDR3 in amino acids: CASSSGTANYGYTF. CDR3 DNA: TGTGCCAGCAGTTCGGGTACTGCTAACTATGGCTACACCTTC.

Concerning this clone: This sample also contains other DNA sequences that code for the same CDR3. The CDR3 sequence is CASSSRAYGYTF. Written as DNA, the CDR3 is TGTGCCAGCAGTTCCAGGGCCTATGGCTACACCTTC. V is TRBV28 and J is TRBJ1-2; TRBD1 might be the D (5 bases). Per germline, CDR1 MDHEN and CDR2 SYDVKM. The CDR3 is 12 residues long. V lost 4 bases, J lost 4 bases, and 7 bases lay in between.

There are a few counts of this clone. This chain links TRBV5-8 with TRBJ1-1; 7 bases fit TRBD1. CDR1 and CDR2 (germline): SGHTS, YDEGEE. The CDR3 loop spans 15 amino acids. The trim removed 0 bases at V and 1 base at J, leaving 3 bases unmatched. The CDR3 region is CASSLVQGGNTEAFF. CDR3 sequence (DNA): TGTGCCAGCAGCTTGGTGCAGGGGGGGAACACTGAAGCTTTCTTT.

This clone has more than one count but fewer than ten. The rearrangement uses TRBV6-6 and TRBJ1-2; TRBD1 matches at 7 bases. The CDR3 is made up of 14 amino acids. The V gene end was trimmed by 2 bases and the J gene end by 8 bases; junction bases not matched to a gene: 8. Germline V lookup: CDR1 MNHNY, CDR2 SVGAGI (reference sequence). In DNA, the CDR3 is TGTGCCAGCAGTTACCAGATCGGACAGGAAGGCTACACCTTC. This sequence encodes CASSYQIGQEGYTF.

CDR3 sequence reads: CASSLEADTEAFF. In DNA, the CDR3 is TGCGCCAGCAGCTTGGAGGCGGACACTGAAGCTTTCTTT. The chain links TRBV5-1 to TRBJ1-1; no definite D call. Trimming took off 0 bases at V and 3 bases at J, with 6 bases between the two ends. This CDR3 spans 13 amino acids. Germline V gene data show CDR1 as SGHRS and CDR2 as YFSETQ. Variable domain in full (rest from reference TRBV5-1 and TRBJ1-1): KAGVTQTPRYLIKTRGQQVTLSCSPISGHRSVSWYQQTPGQGLQFLFEYFSETQRNKGNFPGRFSGRQFSNSRSEMNVSTLELGDSALYLCASSLEADTEAFFGQGTRLTVV.

This clone has at least ten counts. This chain uses TRBV13 with TRBJ2-7, with 8 bases matching TRBD1. J lost 5 bases, V lost 4 bases, and 4 bases had no gene match. The germline gives CDR1 PRHDT, CDR2 FYEKMQ (reference sequence). CDR3 length: 13 amino acids. The CDR3 loop reads CASSYRGSDEQYF. The CDR3 region has the DNA TGTGCCAGCAGCTACAGGGGGTCCGACGAGCAGTACTTC.

This clone was observed a handful of times. This rearrangement joins TRBV29-1 to TRBJ2-1; D unresolved. Germline CDR1 is SQVTM and CDR2 is ANQGSEA. The CDR3 is 15 residues long. The ends were cut back, 5 bases at V and 0 bases at J, with 14 bases in the middle. CDR3 residues: CSVSPSFSSYNEQFF. The CDR3 coding sequence is TGCAGCGTTTCTCCCTCATTTAGCTCCTACAATGAGCAGTTCTTC.

This clone was seen more than once but under ten times. The chain uses TRBV28 and TRBJ1-2, with 11 bases aligning to TRBD1. CDR1 MDHEN and CDR2 SYDVKM come from the germline V gene. Germline trimming cut 7 bases from V and 3 bases from J; bases unmatched to any gene: 7. CDR3 length: 15 amino acids. In DNA, the CDR3 is TGTGCCAGCATCCCCGGGACAGGGGGGCACTATGGCTACACCTTC. Translation gives CASIPGTGGHYGYTF.

This clone was found a few times. The chain couples TRBV11-3 to TRBJ1-6; no definite D call. This CDR3 has 13 amino acids. Germline CDR1 and CDR2: SGHNT and YENEEA. V lost 1 base to trimming and J lost 7 bases, with 5 bases between them. The CDR3 loop reads CASSLVENSPLHF. In DNA form, the CDR3 reads TGTGCCAGCAGCTTAGTGGAGAATTCACCCCTCCACTTT.

This clone came up a few times. The gene calls are TRBV4-3 and TRBJ1-1; perhaps TRBD1 as D (6 bases). This CDR3 contains 14 residues. Germline-derived CDR1 and CDR2 are LGHNA and YSLEER. Trimming left V 1 base short and J 5 bases short, with 11 bases between. The CDR3 protein is CASSQVTGWTEAFF. CDR3 bases: TGCGCCAGCAGCCAAGTAACAGGGTGGACTGAAGCTTTCTTT.